This record looks at one TCR beta chain sequence and its context. J lost 5 bases, V lost 5 bases, and 9 bases had no gene match. This CDR3 region has 15 residues. Germline V CDR1 and CDR2: SEHNR, FQNEAQ (reference sequence). This record belongs to a study of blood T cell repertoires in COVID-19. In the source study's methods: How many nucleated cells were present was estimated from reference gene primer amplification. Some clones are missing from TCRdb's copy, which holds only in-frame ones; the method was immunoSEQ multiplex PCR. V, J and clone size are taken as reported in that table, and D and trimming were inferred from the DNA itself. Of 120,000 to 150,000 clones listed, roughly 84% are singletons.

What was sequenced was PBMCs or T cells enriched from blood (not recorded which). The sequence was obtained from a man aged 35 to 55 with acute COVID-19. The J gene is TRBJ1-3, the V gene TRBV7-9; TRBD1 matches at 7 bases. CDR3 nucleotides: TGTGCCAGCAGCGCTCAGGGGGAGAGACGAAACACCATATATTTT. Amino acids: CASSAQGERRNTIYF.